The rows below give T cell receptor beta chains drawn from one sample of a study of T cell responses to AZD1222 COVID-19 vaccine. Here immunoSEQ multiplex PCR was the method, and the copy in TCRdb shows in-frame clones only, minus some. The sample holds some 130,000 clones; over 90% are singletons and the top ten take 5.1%. The material sequenced was peripheral blood, taken on day 0 of AZD1222 vaccination. The source is an adult in good health. Each CDR3 is given with its conserved first and last residue. The D gene is left open where the match is weak. Where a row states a size, it is once, few, many or the class of an expanded clone; other rows omit it.

CDR3,DNA,J,size,D,V
CASSDSDSLYGYTF,TGTGCCAGCAGTGACTCGGACAGCCTCTATGGCTACACCTTC,TRBJ1-2,once,.,TRBV6-5
CASSGTRGPRPYEQYF,TGTGCCAGCAGCGGGACCCGGGGACCGAGACCCTACGAGCAGTACTTC,TRBJ2-7,.,.,TRBV5-5
CASSGETQYF,TGTGCCAGCAGCGGAGAGACCCAGTACTTC,TRBJ2-5,.,.,TRBV7-9
CASIETGAIYEQYF,TGTGCCAGCATTGAGACAGGGGCTATCTACGAGCAGTACTTC,TRBJ2-7,.,TRBD1,TRBV28
CASSVVGSAGRSYNEQFF,TGTGCCAGCAGCGTAGTCGGGTCGGCGGGTAGGTCCTACAATGAGCAGTTCTTC,TRBJ2-1,.,.,TRBV9
CASSLFRDRETQYF,TGTGCCAGCAGCTTGTTTAGGGATCGGGAGACCCAGTACTTC,TRBJ2-5,.,.,TRBV5-8
CASSFRVGEQFF,TGTGCCAGCAGCTTTAGGGTGGGTGAGCAGTTCTTC,TRBJ2-1,.,.,TRBV5-8
CSARTNDEQYF,TGCAGCGCCAGAACTAATGACGAGCAGTACTTC,TRBJ2-7,.,.,TRBV29-1
CASSYGQGGGYTF,TGTGCCAGCAGTTACGGACAGGGGGGCGGCTACACCTTC,TRBJ1-2,.,TRBD1,TRBV6-6
CASSPSFQNIQYF,TGTGCCAGCTCACCGTCTTTCCAAAACATTCAGTACTTC,TRBJ2-4,.,.,TRBV18